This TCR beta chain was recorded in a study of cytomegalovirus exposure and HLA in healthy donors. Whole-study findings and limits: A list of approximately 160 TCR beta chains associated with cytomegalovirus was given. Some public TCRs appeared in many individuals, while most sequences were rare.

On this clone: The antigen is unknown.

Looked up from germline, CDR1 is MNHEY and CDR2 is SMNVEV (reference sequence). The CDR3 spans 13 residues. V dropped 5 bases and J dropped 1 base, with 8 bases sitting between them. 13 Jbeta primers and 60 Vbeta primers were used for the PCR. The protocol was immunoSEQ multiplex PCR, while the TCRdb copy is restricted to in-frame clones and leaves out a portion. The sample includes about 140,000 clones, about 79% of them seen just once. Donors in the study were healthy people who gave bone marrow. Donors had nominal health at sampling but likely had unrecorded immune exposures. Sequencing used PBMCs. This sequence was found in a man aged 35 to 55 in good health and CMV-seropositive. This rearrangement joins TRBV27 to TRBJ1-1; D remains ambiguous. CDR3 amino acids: CASSVNRNTEAFF. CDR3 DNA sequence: TGTGCCAGCAGTGTAAACAGGAACACTGAAGCTTTCTTT.